The sequence of this T cell receptor beta chain was determined in a study of blood T cell repertoires in COVID-19. At the level of the study: The United States, Italy and Spain supplied acute and convalescent COVID-19 samples.

The CDR3 runs 16 residues. J gave up 7 bases and V 2 bases, and 8 bases lay outside the gene matches. The germline V gene has CDR1 SGHNT and CDR2 YYREEE (reference sequence). In Seattle, patients joined the study during active infection and were tracked longitudinally. The method was immunoSEQ multiplex PCR; TCRdb's version includes in-frame clones alone and lacks a portion of them. The repertoire includes about 370,000 clones, roughly 90% of them detected once, and approximately 3% sits in the top ten. The sequence was collected from a woman aged 30 to 39 with COVID-19, enrolled during active disease. V gene TRBV5-4 combines with J gene TRBJ2-1; the match to TRBD2 covers 11 bases. The sample taken for sequencing was peripheral blood. This CDR3 is CASSFPRLAGLNEQFF. DNA of the CDR3: TGTGCCAGCAGCTTTCCCAGACTAGCGGGGCTAAATGAGCAGTTCTTC.